This TCR beta chain was sequenced during a study of cytomegalovirus exposure and HLA in healthy donors. Findings and limits, study-wide: A later analysis found first-cohort TCR clusters tended to co-occur in the 90 to 150 validation repertoires. The CMV antigen specificity of a few CMV-associated chains was confirmed through in vitro analysis.

This table comes from immunoSEQ multiplex PCR, and its TCRdb copy is limited to in-frame clones, with some not included. The sample lists about 200,000 clones; about three quarters were seen once. From germline, CDR1 is MNHNS and CDR2 SASEGT. With 6 bases clipped from V and 6 bases from J, the junction kept 8 bases outside the gene matches. This CDR3 is 15 amino acids long. This clone was seen just once. Antigen: not known. The 120-subject validation cohort, separate from the approximately 640-subject first cohort, included the donors. The V gene is TRBV6-1, the J gene TRBJ2-1, with TRBD2 matching 10 bases. Input material: PBMCs. This receptor was identified in a woman aged 25 to 39 in good health and CMV-seronegative. DNA of the CDR3: TGTGCCAGCAGACCTATCGGGACTAGCGCCAATGAGCAGTTCTTC. This gives the protein CASRPIGTSANEQFF.